A single sample gave rise to the 24 T cell receptor beta chains below, sequenced in a study of vaccination effects on CD4 cells after COVID-19. Using viral peptide pools, the ViraFEST assay grew out antigen-specific CD4+ T cells prior to sequencing. When ten to eleven days of culture had elapsed, CD4+ T cells were isolated. Recipients of the vaccine had no prior SARS-CoV-2 infection and negative nucleocapsid antibodies. Their recognized antigens are unknown. The method was immunoSEQ multiplex PCR; TCRdb's version includes in-frame clones alone and lacks a portion of them. The repertoire holds 25,000 or so clones, with roughly 73% as singletons. The source was CD4+ T cells from PBMCs cultured with HCoV-NL63 spike peptides, collected before COVID-19 vaccination. These receptor sequences come from a human donor who received a COVID-19 vaccine.

This clone was counted only a few times. The chain's CDR3 is CASSDRTVVPDEQYF. Written as DNA, the CDR3 is TGTGCCAGCAGCGACCGGACAGTTGTTCCAGACGAGCAGTACTTC. The genes are TRBV25-1 and TRBJ2-7; D may be TRBD1 (6 bases). Trimming took off 6 bases at V and 5 bases at J, with 20 bases between the two ends. The CDR3 extends over 15 amino acids. Looked up from germline, CDR1 is MGHDK and CDR2 is SYGVNS.

The chain carries TRBV28 and TRBJ1-2; D uncertain. The V end lost 5 bases, the J end lost 3 bases, and 7 bases lay between the germline ends. This CDR3 has 12 residues. Looked up from germline, CDR1 is MDHEN and CDR2 is SYDVKM. CDR3 region: CASSRPDYGYTF. In nucleotides, the CDR3 is TGTGCCAGCAGTCGGCCGGACTATGGCTACACCTTC.

The V gene is TRBV5-1, the J gene TRBJ2-7, with 9 bases identical to TRBD2. The V gene end was trimmed by 3 bases and the J gene end by 4 bases; junction bases not matched to a gene: 14. Germline V lookup: CDR1 SGHRS, CDR2 YFSETQ. This CDR3 spans 17 amino acids. For the CDR3, the DNA is TGCGCCAGCAGCTCAACCCCCCCGACTAGCGGCCTTTACGAGCAGTACTTC. It encodes CASSSTPPTSGLYEQYF.

Of note for this clone: Germline and junction disagree at one end, which may indicate a read error. Other DNA sequences in the sample encode the same CDR3. This chain joins TRBV9 and TRBJ2-1; the D gene is possibly TRBD2 (5 bases). Germline V gene sequence: CDR1 SGDLS, CDR2 YYNGEE. This CDR3 spans 14 amino acids. The CDR3, as DNA: TGTGCCAGTAGCGTATCAGGAGGAAGGAATGAGCAGTTCTTC. Protein product: CASSVSGGRNEQFF.

V is TRBV19 and J is TRBJ1-4, with a tentative D call TRBD1 (5 bases). Trimming removed 0 bases at V and 5 bases at J, with 10 bases between. The germline gives CDR1 LNHDA, CDR2 SQIVND (reference sequence). The CDR3 is made up of 15 amino acids. The CDR3 DNA is TGTGCCAGTAGTATAGAGTACGGACAAAATGAAAAACTGTTTTTT. It codes for CASSIEYGQNEKLFF.

The V call is TRBV20-1, the J call TRBJ2-7; D is uncertain. V shed 3 bases and J shed 6 bases, with 12 bases lying between them. The germline V gene has CDR1 DFQATT and CDR2 SNEGSKA (reference sequence). The CDR3 loop spans 12 amino acids. CDR3 DNA: TGCAGTGCTAGTAGGTTGTCATCCGAGCAGTACTTC. Its translation is CSASRLSSEQYF.

The chain combines TRBV7-8 with TRBJ2-5, with D tentatively TRBD2 (5 bases). Trimming took 5 bases from V and 1 from J, leaving 8 bases between them. The CDR3 is 13 amino acids. Germline lookup yields CDR1 SGHVS and CDR2 FQNEAQ. This CDR3 is CASSQDFQETQYF. The CDR3 DNA is TGTGCCAGCAGCCAGGACTTCCAAGAGACCCAGTACTTC.

The V and J genes are TRBV25-1 and TRBJ2-1; 10 bases match TRBD2. The trim removed 5 bases at V and 6 bases at J, leaving 10 bases unmatched. Germline V CDR1 and CDR2: MGHDK, SYGVNS. This CDR3 spans 16 amino acids. The CDR3 spells CASSRAESGRANEQFF. The CDR3 DNA is TGTGCCAGCAGTCGGGCGGAGAGCGGGAGGGCCAATGAGCAGTTCTTC. The variable domain in full, completed from reference TRBV25-1 and TRBJ2-1, reads EADIYQTPRYLVIGTGKKITLECSQTMGHDKMYWYQQDPGMELHLIHYSYGVNSTEKGDLSSESTVSRIRTEHFPLTLESARPSHTSQYLCASSRAESGRANEQFFGPGTRLTVL.

The V call is TRBV4-1, the J call TRBJ1-6; D call uncertain. V was pared by 0 bases and J by 9 bases, with 9 bases between. Germline V gene lookup returns CDR1 MGHRA and CDR2 YSYEKL. This CDR3 has 14 amino acids. The CDR3 is CASSQEHLVSPLHF. The CDR3 DNA reads TGCGCCAGCAGCCAAGAACACCTAGTTTCACCCCTCCACTTT.

The chain employs TRBV6-1 and TRBJ2-5; D possibly matches TRBD1 or TRBD2 (5 bases each). The germline V gene has CDR1 MNHNS and CDR2 SASEGT. Trimming took off 3 bases at V and 7 bases at J, with 18 bases between the two ends. There are 15 residues in the CDR3. The CDR3 bases are TGTGCCAGCAGTGACGCTGCCGGGGCAAGGGGGACCCAGTACTTC. This codes for CASSDAAGARGTQYF.

The chain is built from TRBV30 and TRBJ1-2; 7 positions match TRBD1. In germline, CDR1 is GTSNPN, CDR2 SVGIG (reference sequence). With 1 base clipped from V and 3 bases from J, the junction kept 5 bases outside the gene matches. The CDR3 totals 14 residues. CDR3 sequence: CAWSARTGHYGYTF. The CDR3 coding sequence is TGTGCCTGGAGTGCCCGGACAGGCCACTATGGCTACACCTTC.

The chain links TRBV19 to TRBJ1-1; tentatively, D is TRBD1 (6 bases). Germline V lookup: CDR1 LNHDA, CDR2 SQIVND (reference sequence). Deletions cut 2 bases from V and 1 base from J, with 11 bases between. CDR3 size: 15 residues. CDR3 amino acids: CASSISGGGNTEAFF. CDR3 coding DNA: TGTGCCAGTAGTATATCCGGAGGGGGGAACACTGAAGCTTTCTTT. The variable domain in full, with the rest retrieved from reference TRBV19 and TRBJ1-1, is DGGITQSPKYLFRKEGQNVTLSCEQNLNHDAMYWYRQDPGQGLRLIYYSQIVNDFQKGDIAEGYSVSREKKESFPLTVTSAQKNPTAFYLCASSISGGGNTEAFFGQGTRLTVV.

The chain carries TRBV7-9 and TRBJ1-4; no clear D gene. CDR1 and CDR2 from the germline V gene are SEHNR and FQNEAQ (reference sequence). The CDR3 is made up of 16 amino acids. With 5 bases removed from V and 6 bases from J, the gap between germline ends came to 19 bases. For the CDR3, the DNA is TGTGCCAGCAGCCCCCACCGAGGGCAAGGAGATGAAAAACTGTTTTTT. Residues: CASSPHRGQGDEKLFF.

V is TRBV2 and J is TRBJ1-1; D is ambiguous. CDR3 size: 12 residues. Per the germline V gene, CDR1 is SNHLY and CDR2 is FYNNEI. Deletions cut 7 bases from V and 7 bases from J, with 13 bases between. The CDR3 here is CASTQGPFEAFF. The CDR3 DNA reads as TGTGCCAGCACCCAAGGACCCTTTGAAGCTTTCTTT.

The chain has TRBV7-9 and TRBJ1-2, with D possibly matching TRBD1 (5 bases). CDR1 and CDR2 from the germline V gene are SEHNR and FQNEAQ (reference sequence). The CDR3 loop spans 14 amino acids. V lost 5 bases, J lost 0 bases, and 10 bases lay in between. CDR3 sequence: CASSIQGANYGYTF. In nucleotides, the CDR3 is TGTGCCAGCAGCATTCAGGGAGCTAACTATGGCTACACCTTC.

The V and J genes are TRBV5-8 and TRBJ1-1, with TRBD1 matching 7 bases. The CDR3 covers 15 residues. Germline assignment: CDR1 SGHTS and CDR2 YDEGEE. The ends lost 4 bases at V and 0 bases at J; junction bases unmatched: 6. CDR3 protein: CASSRGQSLNTEAFF. DNA of the CDR3: TGTGCCAGCAGCCGGGGACAGTCTTTGAACACTGAAGCTTTCTTT.

The sample holds a few counts of this clone. The chain carries TRBV2 and TRBJ1-1; D call uncertain. The CDR3 totals 14 residues. In germline, CDR1 is SNHLY, CDR2 FYNNEI. Trimming pared 1 base from V and 1 base from J, leaving 7 bases between. The CDR3 nucleotides read TGTGCCAGCAGTGAAGGACGATCGAACACTGAAGCTTTCTTT. This translates into CASSEGRSNTEAFF.

V gene TRBV4-3 combines with J gene TRBJ2-3; possible D gene TRBD2, 6 bases. Germline V CDR1 and CDR2: LGHNA, YSLEER. The V end lost 0 bases, the J end lost 5 bases, and 18 bases lay between the germline ends. This CDR3 is built from 17 residues. The CDR3 DNA reads as TGCGCCAGCAGCCAAGAGTTTTCGAGTACGGGGGTAGATACGCAGTATTTT. Its protein product is CASSQEFSSTGVDTQYF.

The CDR3 DNA reads as TGTGCCAGCAGCTTAGTCTTCCCCCTTGGCTACACCTTC. Protein sequence: CASSLVFPLGYTF. V gene TRBV11-3 combines with J gene TRBJ1-2; D is ambiguous. This CDR3 region has 13 residues. The germline V gene has CDR1 SGHNT and CDR2 YENEEA. Trimming removed 1 base at V and 7 bases at J, with 10 bases between.

The J gene is TRBJ1-2, the V gene TRBV5-1; a possible D gene is TRBD1 (6 bases). Germline loops: CDR1 SGHRS, CDR2 YFSETQ. CDR3 length equals 15 residues. V was clipped by 0 bases and J by 3 bases, with 12 bases between them. Here the CDR3 reads CASSLGTGPDYGYTF. The CDR3, as DNA: TGCGCCAGCAGCTTGGGAACAGGGCCGGACTATGGCTACACCTTC.

The chain employs TRBV5-4 and TRBJ2-1; 7 bases map to TRBD2. The CDR3 totals 15 residues. V lost 4 bases, J lost 6 bases, and 10 bases stayed unmatched. The V gene's germline CDR1 is SGHNT and CDR2 YYREEE (reference sequence). The CDR3 nucleotides read TGTGCCAGCAGCACACCCGGACTAGGACCCAATGAGCAGTTCTTC. Protein sequence: CASSTPGLGPNEQFF.

This sequence joins TRBV18 and TRBJ1-1; the D is unclear. Trimming shortened V by 2 bases and J by 3 bases, and 7 bases separated the two germline ends. The CDR3 is 13 residues long. The germline CDR1 and CDR2 sequences are KGHSH and LQKENI. CDR3 in amino acids: CASSPSRDTEAFF. The CDR3 DNA reads TGTGCCAGCTCACCATCCCGGGACACTGAAGCTTTCTTT.

The chain has TRBV7-9 and TRBJ2-7; 9 bases agree with TRBD1. Germline CDR1 SEHNR, CDR2 FQNEAQ (reference sequence). CDR3 length: 16 amino acids. Trimming cost V 4 bases and J 5 bases; bases outside gene matches: 12. CDR3 bases: TGTGCCAGCAGCTACCTGGGGACAGGGAGTATGAACGAGCAGTACTTC. It specifies CASSYLGTGSMNEQYF.

CDR3 nucleotide sequence: TGTGCCAGCAGGGCCCCCTGGCCGGGAACACAAGAGACCCAGTACTTC. Residues: CASRAPWPGTQETQYF. The V and J genes are TRBV13 and TRBJ2-5, with D maybe TRBD2 (5 bases). V was trimmed by 6 bases and J by 2 bases, leaving 19 bases between them. The CDR3 is 16 amino acids. The germline V gene encodes CDR1 PRHDT and CDR2 FYEKMQ (reference sequence).